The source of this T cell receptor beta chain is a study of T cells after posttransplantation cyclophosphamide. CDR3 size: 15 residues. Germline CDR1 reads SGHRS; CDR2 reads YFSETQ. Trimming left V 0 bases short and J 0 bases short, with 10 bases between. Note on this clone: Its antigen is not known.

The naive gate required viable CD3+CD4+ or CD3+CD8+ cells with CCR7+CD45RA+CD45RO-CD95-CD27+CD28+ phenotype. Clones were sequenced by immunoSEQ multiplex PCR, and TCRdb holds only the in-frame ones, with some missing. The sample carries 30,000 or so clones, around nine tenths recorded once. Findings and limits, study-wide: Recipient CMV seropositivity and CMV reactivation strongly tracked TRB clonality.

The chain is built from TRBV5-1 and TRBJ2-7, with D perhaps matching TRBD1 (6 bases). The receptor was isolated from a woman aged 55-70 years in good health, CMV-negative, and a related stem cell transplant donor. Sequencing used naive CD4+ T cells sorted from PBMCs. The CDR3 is CASSLGGPDSYEQYF. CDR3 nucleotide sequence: TGCGCCAGCAGCTTGGGGGGGCCTGACTCCTACGAGCAGTACTTC.